The 9 T cell receptor beta chains below all came from one sample that was sequenced in a study of tumor and adjacent non-tumor tissue in lung cancer. TCRbeta libraries were built with three rounds of nested PCR, modified from ARM-PCR. One entry per CDR3 protein results from TCRdb running MiXCR on the multiplex PCR reads. The data show around 210,000 distinct CDR3 sequences, 71% seen once. No cell sorting was done before RNA was extracted from the tissue. The sample consisted of lung tumor tissue. The source of these receptors is a man aged 55 to 70 with non-small cell lung cancer.

Concerning this clonotype itself: A much bigger clone sits one base away, suggesting this may be a read error. The CDR3 sequence is CANSEVRTNSPLHF. The CDR3 nucleotides read TGTGCCAACAGTGAAGTTAGAACGAATTCACCCCTCCACTTT. The V call is TRBV6-1, the J call TRBJ1-6, with D uncertain. There are 14 residues in the CDR3. The germline CDR1 and CDR2 sequences are MNHNS and SASEGT.

Comments on this clonotype: A read error may produce the germline difference seen at one junction end. The chain links TRBV11-1 to TRBJ2-5, with 7 bases matching TRBD1. CDR1 and CDR2 (germline): SGHAT, FQDESV (reference sequence). This CDR3 comprises 12 residues. The CDR3 region has the DNA TGTGCCAGCAGGTACAGGGGAGAGACCCAGTACTTT. This sequence encodes CASRYRGETQYF.

The rearrangement joins TRBV20-1 to TRBJ2-3; 11 nucleotides align to TRBD2. The CDR3 consists of 16 residues. Germline V gene sequence: CDR1 DFQATT, CDR2 SNEGSKA (reference sequence). Losses at the gene ends were 4 bases for V and 2 bases for J; bases not matched to a gene: 8. CDR3 sequence (DNA): TGCAGTGCTATTCCGACTAGCGGGGTGACCACAGATACGCAGTATTTT. Encoded protein: CSAIPTSGVTTDTQYF.

With regard to this clonotype: This sequence may be a read error, since a much larger clone differs from it by one base. The chain carries TRBV4-2 and TRBJ2-1; perhaps D is TRBD1 or TRBD2 (5 bases each). Looked up from germline, CDR1 is LGHNA and CDR2 is YNFKEQ. The CDR3 sequence is 19 residues long. CDR3 sequence (DNA): TGTGCCAGCAGCCAAGATCAATGGGGCGGAACGGGGTCCTACAATGAGCAGTTGTTC. Protein sequence: CASSQDQWGGTGSYNEQLF.

Points on this clonotype: The missing conserved phenylalanine or tryptophan at the end of this CDR3 makes a read error likely. The DNA is omitted, as the CDR3 cannot be located on it reliably, and the CDR3 follows TCRdb's listing. This chain joins TRBV4-3 and TRBJ1-1. The CDR3 comprises 16 residues, both ends counted. Germline CDR1 reads LGHNA; CDR2 reads YSLEER. Here the CDR3 reads CASSQDHSQSNTEAFT.

In its sample, this clonotype was seen a few times. The chain joins TRBV12-5 to TRBJ1-2; D uncertain. Germline V CDR1 and CDR2: LGHNT, FRNRAP. Deletions cut 1 base from V and 4 bases from J, with 10 bases between. This CDR3 has 14 amino acids. The CDR3 coding sequence is TGTGCTAGTGGTTTGGGTGTACCGGTCTATGGCTACACCTTC. Translated, it gives CASGLGVPVYGYTF.

The chain carries TRBV6-6 and TRBJ2-2; 7 positions agree with TRBD2. From germline, CDR1 is MNHNY and CDR2 SVGAGI (reference sequence). Losses at the gene ends were 6 bases for V and 6 bases for J; bases not matched to a gene: 7. CDR3 length: 14 amino acids. The CDR3 spells CASSTAGTAGELFF. DNA for the CDR3: TGTGCCAGCAGCACAGCGGGGACCGCCGGGGAGCTGTTTTTT.

The V call is TRBV20-1, the J call TRBJ2-2, with TRBD2 matching 7 bases. Germline lookup yields CDR1 DFQATT and CDR2 SNEGSKA (reference sequence). The CDR3 length is 16 residues. Trimming removed 3 bases from V and 4 bases from J; junction bases left unmatched: 11. Here the CDR3 DNA reads TGCAGTGCTAGGTTCTGGACTAGTGGTAGCACCGGGGAGCTGTTTTTT. This sequence encodes CSARFWTSGSTGELFF.

With regard to this clonotype: Possible read error: a much larger clone is one base away. The chain is built from TRBV12-5 and TRBJ2-1, with 10 bases identical to TRBD2. Germline CDR1 LGHNT, CDR2 FRNRAP. CDR3 size: 13 residues. CDR3 sequence reads: CANRTSGVSGQFF. CDR3 DNA: TGTGCCAATCGAACTAGCGGGGTTAGCGGGCAGTTCTTC.